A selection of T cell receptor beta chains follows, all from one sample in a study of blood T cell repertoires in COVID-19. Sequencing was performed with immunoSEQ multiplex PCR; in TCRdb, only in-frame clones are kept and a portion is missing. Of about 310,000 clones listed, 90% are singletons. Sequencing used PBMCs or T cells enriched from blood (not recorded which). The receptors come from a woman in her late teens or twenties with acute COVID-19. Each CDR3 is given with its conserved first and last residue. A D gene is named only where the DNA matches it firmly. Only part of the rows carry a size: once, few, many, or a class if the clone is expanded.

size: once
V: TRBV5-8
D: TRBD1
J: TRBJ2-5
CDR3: CASCLDRGRETQYF
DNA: TGTGCCAGCTGCTTGGACAGGGGGCGTGAGACCCAGTACTTC

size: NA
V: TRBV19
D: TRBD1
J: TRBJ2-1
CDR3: CASRGTGTLNEQFF
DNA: TGTGCCAGTAGGGGGACAGGGACCCTGAATGAGCAGTTCTTC

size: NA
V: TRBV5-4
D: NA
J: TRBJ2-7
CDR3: CASTADSYEQYF
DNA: TGTGCCAGCACCGCGGACTCTTACGAGCAGTACTTC

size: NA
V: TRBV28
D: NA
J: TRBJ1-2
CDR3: CASSSRRGDYGYTF
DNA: TGTGCCAGCAGTTCTAGACGGGGTGACTATGGCTACACCTTC

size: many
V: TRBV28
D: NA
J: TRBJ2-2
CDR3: CASSLRGTKNTGELFF
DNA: TGTGCCAGCAGTTTAAGGGGGACTAAGAACACCGGGGAGCTGTTTTTT

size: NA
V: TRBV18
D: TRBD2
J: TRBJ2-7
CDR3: CASSGTSGYEQYF
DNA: TGTGCCAGCTCAGGGACTAGCGGCTACGAGCAGTACTTC

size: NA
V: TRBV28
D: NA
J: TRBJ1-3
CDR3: CASSPDSTGNTIYF
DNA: TGTGCCAGCAGTCCAGACAGTACCGGAAACACCATATATTTT

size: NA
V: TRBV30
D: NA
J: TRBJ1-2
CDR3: CAWIQQPTGLGGYTF
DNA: TGTGCCTGGATACAGCAGCCCACAGGGTTAGGCGGCTACACCTTC

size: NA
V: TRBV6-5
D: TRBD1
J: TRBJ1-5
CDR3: CASSYGTGLNQPQHF
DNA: TGTGCCAGCAGTTATGGGACAGGGCTAAATCAGCCCCAGCATTTT

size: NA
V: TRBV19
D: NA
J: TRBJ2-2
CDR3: CASSIEQHTGELFF
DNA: TGTGCCAGTAGTATTGAACAGCACACCGGGGAGCTGTTTTTT

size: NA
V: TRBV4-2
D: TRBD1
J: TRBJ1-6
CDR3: CASSPAGQGAFSPLHF
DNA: TGTGCCAGCAGCCCAGCAGGGCAGGGGGCTTTTTCACCCCTCCACTTT

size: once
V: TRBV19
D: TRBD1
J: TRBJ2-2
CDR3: CASSVGQGHGELFF
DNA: TGTGCCAGTAGTGTGGGACAGGGGCACGGGGAGCTGTTTTTT

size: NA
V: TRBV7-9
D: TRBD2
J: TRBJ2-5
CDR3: CASSLGTLGLAGGETQYF
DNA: TGTGCCAGCAGCTTAGGGACCCTGGGACTAGCGGGAGGAGAGACCCAGTACTTC

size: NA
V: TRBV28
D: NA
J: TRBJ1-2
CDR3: CASSSSRLSGYTF
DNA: TGTGCCAGCAGTTCATCCAGGCTGTCTGGCTACACCTTC

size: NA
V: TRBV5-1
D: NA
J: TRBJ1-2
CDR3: CASSLVPANYGYTF
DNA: TGCGCCAGCAGCTTGGTCCCGGCTAACTATGGCTACACCTTC

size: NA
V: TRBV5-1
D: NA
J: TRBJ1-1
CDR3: CASRSARGGMNTEAFF
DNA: TGCGCCAGCAGGTCCGCCAGGGGCGGCATGAACACTGAAGCTTTCTTT

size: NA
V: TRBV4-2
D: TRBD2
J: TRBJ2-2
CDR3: CASSQEVPGGTGELFF
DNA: TGTGCCAGCAGCCAAGAGGTGCCGGGAGGGACCGGGGAGCTGTTTTTT

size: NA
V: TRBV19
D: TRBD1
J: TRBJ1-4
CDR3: CASSIEGQSATNEKLFF
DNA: TGTGCCAGTAGTATAGAGGGACAGTCCGCAACTAATGAAAAACTGTTTTTT

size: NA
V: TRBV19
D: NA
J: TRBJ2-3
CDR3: CASSPPARVATQYF
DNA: TGTGCCAGTAGCCCCCCCGCCAGGGTAGCTACGCAGTATTTT

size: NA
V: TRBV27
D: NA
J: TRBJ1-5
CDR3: CASSSLVGNQPQHF
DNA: TGTGCCAGCAGTTCGTTAGTCGGCAATCAGCCCCAGCATTTT

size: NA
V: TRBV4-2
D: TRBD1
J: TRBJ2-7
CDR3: CASSHDLRQGANGDEQYF
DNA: TGTGCCAGCAGCCACGATCTTCGACAGGGGGCTAACGGCGACGAGCAGTACTTC

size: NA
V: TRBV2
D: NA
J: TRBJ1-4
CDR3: CASISLSEMGEKLFF
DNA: TGTGCCAGCATATCCCTCTCGGAGATGGGTGAAAAACTGTTTTTT

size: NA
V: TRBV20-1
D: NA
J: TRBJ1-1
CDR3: CSASRGNTEAFF
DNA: TGCAGTGCTAGTAGGGGTAACACTGAAGCTTTCTTT

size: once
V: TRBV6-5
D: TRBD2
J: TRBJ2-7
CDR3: CASSLAGGSYEQYF
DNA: TGTGCCAGCAGTTTAGCGGGAGGGTCCTACGAGCAGTACTTC

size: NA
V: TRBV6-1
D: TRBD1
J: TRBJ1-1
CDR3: CASSEKGGRTEAFF
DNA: TGTGCCAGCAGTGAGAAAGGGGGCAGAACTGAAGCTTTCTTT

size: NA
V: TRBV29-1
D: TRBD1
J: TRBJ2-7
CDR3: CSVEWGQASSYEQYF
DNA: TGCAGCGTTGAATGGGGACAGGCTTCCTCCTACGAGCAGTACTTC

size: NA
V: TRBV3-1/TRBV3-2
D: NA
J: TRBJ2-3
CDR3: CASSQVRGSSTDTQYF
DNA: TGTGCCAGCAGCCAAGTGCGCGGGTCTTCCACAGATACGCAGTATTTT

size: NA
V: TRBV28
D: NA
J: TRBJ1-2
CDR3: CASSPEQGGGYTF
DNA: TGTGCCAGCAGTCCCGAGCAGGGCGGTGGCTACACCTTC

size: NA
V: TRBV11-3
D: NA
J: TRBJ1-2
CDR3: CASSLGQNYGYTF
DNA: TGTGCCAGCAGCTTAGGACAGAACTATGGCTACACCTTC

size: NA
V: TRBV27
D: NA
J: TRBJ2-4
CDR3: CASRSPYTGKNIQYF
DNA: TGTGCCAGCAGAAGCCCTTATACAGGGAAAAACATTCAGTACTTC

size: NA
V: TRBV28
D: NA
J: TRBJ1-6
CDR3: CASSPGGGYNSPLHF
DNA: TGTGCCAGCAGCCCCGGGGGGGGCTATAATTCACCCCTCCACTTT

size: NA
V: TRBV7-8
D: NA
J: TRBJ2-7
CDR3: CASSLARLTYEQYF
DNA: TGTGCCAGCAGCTTAGCTCGCCTAACCTACGAGCAGTACTTC

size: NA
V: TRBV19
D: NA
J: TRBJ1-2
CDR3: CASSIKGGYYGYTF
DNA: TGTGCCAGTAGTATAAAGGGAGGGTACTATGGCTACACCTTC

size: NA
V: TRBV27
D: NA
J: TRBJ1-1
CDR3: CASHQGKGTEAFF
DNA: TGTGCCAGCCACCAGGGGAAGGGGACTGAAGCTTTCTTT

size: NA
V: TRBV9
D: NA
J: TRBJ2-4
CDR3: CASSPGLAMGIQYF
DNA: TGTGCCAGCAGCCCAGGACTTGCGATGGGCATTCAGTACTTC

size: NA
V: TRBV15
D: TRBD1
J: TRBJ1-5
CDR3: CATSRIATGAGNQPQHF
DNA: TGTGCCACCAGCAGGATAGCTACAGGGGCGGGCAATCAGCCCCAGCATTTT

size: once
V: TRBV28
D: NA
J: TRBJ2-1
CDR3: CASSLLRSKANSYNEQFF
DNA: TGTGCCAGCAGTTTACTCCGGTCGAAAGCGAACTCCTACAATGAGCAGTTCTTC

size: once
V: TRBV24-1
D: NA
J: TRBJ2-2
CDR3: CATSDLSGPSNTGELFF
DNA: TGTGCCACCAGTGATTTGAGCGGACCTTCGAACACCGGGGAGCTGTTTTTT

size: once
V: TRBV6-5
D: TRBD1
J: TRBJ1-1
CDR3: CASSQQGVNTEAFF
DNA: TGTGCCAGCAGTCAGCAGGGGGTGAACACTGAAGCTTTCTTT

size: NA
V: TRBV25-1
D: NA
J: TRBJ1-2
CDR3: CASSVLDGYTF
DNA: TGTGCCAGCAGTGTACTAGATGGCTACACCTTC

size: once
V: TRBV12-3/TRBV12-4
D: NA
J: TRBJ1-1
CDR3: CASSLNGGTEAFF
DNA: TGTGCCAGCAGCCTGAATGGCGGCACTGAAGCTTTCTTT

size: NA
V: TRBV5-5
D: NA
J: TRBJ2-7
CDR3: CASSPGHSTYEQYF
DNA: TGTGCCAGCAGCCCGGGACACAGTACCTACGAGCAGTACTTC

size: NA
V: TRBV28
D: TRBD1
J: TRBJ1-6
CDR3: CASSLVGQDQSPLHF
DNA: TGTGCCAGCAGTTTAGTGGGACAGGATCAGTCACCCCTCCACTTT

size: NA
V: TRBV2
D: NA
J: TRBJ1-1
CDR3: CAIPWGRRSWSTEAFF
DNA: TGTGCCATCCCCTGGGGGCGCAGGTCCTGGAGCACTGAAGCTTTCTTT

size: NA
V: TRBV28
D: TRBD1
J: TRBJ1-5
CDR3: CASTRYRGSYQPQHF
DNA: TGTGCCAGCACTAGATACAGGGGTTCCTATCAGCCCCAGCATTTT

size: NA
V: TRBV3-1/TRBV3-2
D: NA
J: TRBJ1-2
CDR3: CASSQVRSYGYTF
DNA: TGTGCCAGCAGCCAAGTGAGGAGTTATGGCTACACCTTC

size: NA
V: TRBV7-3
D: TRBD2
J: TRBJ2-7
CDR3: CASSLRGRASGNYEQYF
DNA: TGTGCCAGCAGCTTACGAGGTCGGGCTAGCGGGAACTACGAGCAGTACTTC

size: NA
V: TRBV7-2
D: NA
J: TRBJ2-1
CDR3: CASSLRQYSYNEQFF
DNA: TGTGCCAGCAGCCTTAGACAGTACTCCTACAATGAGCAGTTCTTC

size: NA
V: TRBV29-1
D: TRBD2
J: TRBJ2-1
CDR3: CSVGEGLARLKEQFF
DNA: TGCAGCGTTGGGGAGGGACTAGCGCGTCTAAAAGAGCAGTTCTTC

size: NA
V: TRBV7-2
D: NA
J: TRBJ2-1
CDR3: CASSSGLPGYNEQFF
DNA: TGTGCCAGCAGCTCGGGACTCCCGGGCTACAATGAGCAGTTCTTC

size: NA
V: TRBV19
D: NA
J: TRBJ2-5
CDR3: CASRGSGTPAGTQYF
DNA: TGTGCCAGTAGGGGTTCTGGGACACCCGCGGGTACCCAGTACTTC

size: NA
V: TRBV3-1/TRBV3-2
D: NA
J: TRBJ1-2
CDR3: CASSQPTVDYGYTF
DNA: TGTGCCAGCAGCCAACCAACAGTAGACTATGGCTACACCTTC

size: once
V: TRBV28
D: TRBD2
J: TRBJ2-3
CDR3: CASSFAGGVQWTQYF
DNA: TGTGCCAGCAGTTTTGCGGGAGGGGTTCAGTGGACGCAGTATTTT

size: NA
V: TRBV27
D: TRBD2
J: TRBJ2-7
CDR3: CASSFLAGGSYEQYF
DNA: TGTGCCAGCAGTTTTTTAGCGGGGGGATCCTACGAGCAGTACTTC

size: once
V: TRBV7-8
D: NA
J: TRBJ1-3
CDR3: CASSLRTAGNTIYF
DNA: TGTGCCAGCAGCTTAAGGACTGCTGGAAACACCATATATTTT

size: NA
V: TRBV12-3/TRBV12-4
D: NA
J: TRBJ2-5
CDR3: CASSSRLQETQYF
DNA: TGTGCCAGCAGTTCGAGGCTGCAAGAGACCCAGTACTTC

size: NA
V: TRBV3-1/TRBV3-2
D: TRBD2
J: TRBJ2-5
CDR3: CASSQTSLYQETQYF
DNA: TGTGCCAGCAGCCAGACTAGCTTGTACCAAGAGACCCAGTACTTC

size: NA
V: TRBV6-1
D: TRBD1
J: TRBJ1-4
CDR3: CASSEAAGGGDEKLFF
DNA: TGTGCCAGCAGTGAAGCGGCAGGAGGGGGCGATGAAAAACTGTTTTTT

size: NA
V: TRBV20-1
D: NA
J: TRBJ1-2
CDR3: CSEGHMDGYTF
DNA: TGCAGCGAGGGACATATGGATGGCTACACCTTC

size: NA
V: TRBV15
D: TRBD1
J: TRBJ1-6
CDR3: CATSSRWDSNYNSPLHF
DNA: TGTGCCACCAGCAGTCGATGGGACAGCAACTATAATTCACCCCTCCACTTT